This entry describes one T cell receptor beta chain. What it recognizes is unknown. A junction boundary mismatches the germline segment, possibly from a read error. This sample stems from a study of T cell responses to AZD1222 COVID-19 vaccine. TCRdb's copy holds only in-frame clones and misses some; the assay was immunoSEQ multiplex PCR. The data show some 130,000 clones, with approximately 80% seen just once and 4.1% held by the top ten. Findings and limits, study-wide: Repertoires were obtained only post-peak T cell response. The donors showed a predominance of white British ancestry and of females, with possible underestimation of clonal diversity. The study reported that nearly half of spike-specific TCRs target unmutated variant regions. Researchers report vaccine-associated CD4 TCRs spanning spike, with dominance at 160-218 and 743-854.

CDR3 length: 12 residues. The chain recombines TRBV12-3 or TRBV12-4 with TRBJ1-1, with D tentatively TRBD1 (5 bases). The TCR sequence derives from an adult in good health. The starting material was peripheral blood, obtained on day 0 of AZD1222 vaccination. CDR3 DNA: TGTGCCAGCAGTTTAGGTGGGGCGGCAACCAGGTTT. Protein sequence: CASSLGGAATRF.